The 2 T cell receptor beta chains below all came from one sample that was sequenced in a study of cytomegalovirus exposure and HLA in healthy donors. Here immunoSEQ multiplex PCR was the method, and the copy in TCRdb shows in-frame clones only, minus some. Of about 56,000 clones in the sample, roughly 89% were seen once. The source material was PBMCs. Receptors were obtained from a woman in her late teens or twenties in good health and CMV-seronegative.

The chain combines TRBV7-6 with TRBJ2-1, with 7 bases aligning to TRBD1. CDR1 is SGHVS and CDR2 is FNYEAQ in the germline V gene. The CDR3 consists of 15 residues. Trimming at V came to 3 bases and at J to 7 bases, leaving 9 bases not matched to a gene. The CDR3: CASSFYKQGWNEQFF. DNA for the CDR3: TGTGCCAGCAGCTTCTACAAACAGGGGTGGAATGAGCAGTTCTTC.

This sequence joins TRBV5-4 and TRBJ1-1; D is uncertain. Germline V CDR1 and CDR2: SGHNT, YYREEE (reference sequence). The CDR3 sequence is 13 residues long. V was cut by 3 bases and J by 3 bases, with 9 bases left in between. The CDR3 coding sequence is TGTGCCAGCAGCTCACCCCGGGACACTGAAGCTTTCTTT. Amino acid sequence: CASSSPRDTEAFF.